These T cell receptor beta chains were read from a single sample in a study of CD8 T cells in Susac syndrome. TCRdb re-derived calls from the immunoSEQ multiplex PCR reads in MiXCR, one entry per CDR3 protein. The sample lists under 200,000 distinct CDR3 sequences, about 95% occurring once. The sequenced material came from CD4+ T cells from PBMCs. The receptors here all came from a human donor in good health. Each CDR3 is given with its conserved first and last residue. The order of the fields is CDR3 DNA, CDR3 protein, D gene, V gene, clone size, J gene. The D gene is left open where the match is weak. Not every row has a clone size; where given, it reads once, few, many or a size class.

cdr3_nt: TGTGCCAGCAGCCAAGGGCTAGCGGGAGGCAATGAGCAGTTCTTC; cdr3_aa: CASSQGLAGGNEQFF; d_call: TRBD2; v_call: TRBV3-1; clone_size: .; j_call: TRBJ2-1
cdr3_nt: TGTGCCAGCAGCTTAGGGACTAGCGGATCAGAGCAGTTCTTC; cdr3_aa: CASSLGTSGSEQFF; d_call: TRBD2; v_call: TRBV7-3; clone_size: .; j_call: TRBJ2-1
cdr3_nt: TGCAGCGTTAGGAACGCTGAAGCTTTCTTT; cdr3_aa: CSVRNAEAFF; d_call: .; v_call: TRBV29-1; clone_size: .; j_call: TRBJ1-1
cdr3_nt: TGTGCCAGCAGTTACAGGTTTTTGAGGAGGGGGTTGAACACTGAAGCTTTCTTT; cdr3_aa: CASSYRFLRRGLNTEAFF; d_call: .; v_call: TRBV6-5; clone_size: once; j_call: TRBJ1-1
cdr3_nt: TGTGCCAGCAGGCTGGGGGGTAGCACAGATACGCAGTATTTT; cdr3_aa: CASRLGGSTDTQYF; d_call: .; v_call: TRBV6-1; clone_size: .; j_call: TRBJ2-3
cdr3_nt: TGCGCCAGCAGCTACCGCTTCGGGGAGCTGTTTTTT; cdr3_aa: CASSYRFGELFF; d_call: .; v_call: TRBV4-1; clone_size: .; j_call: TRBJ2-2
cdr3_nt: TGTGCCAGCAGCTCCCTGACTAGCGGCCACAATGAGCAGTTCTTC; cdr3_aa: CASSSLTSGHNEQFF; d_call: TRBD2; v_call: TRBV5-4; clone_size: .; j_call: TRBJ2-1
cdr3_nt: TGTGCCAGCATGAGGTTACAGGGGGCTTATGGCTACACCTTC; cdr3_aa: CASMRLQGAYGYTF; d_call: TRBD1; v_call: TRBV16; clone_size: .; j_call: TRBJ1-2
cdr3_nt: TGTGCCAGCAGTGAATATTGGCTAGCGGGGTCCCGGGAGACCCAGTACTTC; cdr3_aa: CASSEYWLAGSRETQYF; d_call: TRBD2; v_call: TRBV25-1; clone_size: .; j_call: TRBJ2-5
cdr3_nt: TGTGCCAGCAGTTATGAGGGCAGAACTGAAGCTTTCTTT; cdr3_aa: CASSYEGRTEAFF; d_call: .; v_call: TRBV6-5; clone_size: .; j_call: TRBJ1-1
cdr3_nt: TGTGCCTGGAGGGACGACACTAAAAACATTCAGTACTTC; cdr3_aa: CAWRDDTKNIQYF; d_call: .; v_call: TRBV30; clone_size: once; j_call: TRBJ2-4
cdr3_nt: TGTGCCAGCAGCCTGACTGATCAGCCCCAGCATTTT; cdr3_aa: CASSLTDQPQHF; d_call: .; v_call: TRBV12-3/TRBV12-4; clone_size: .; j_call: TRBJ1-5
cdr3_nt: TGTGCCAGCAGTTTAGATGGGAATGAGCAGTTCTTC; cdr3_aa: CASSLDGNEQFF; d_call: .; v_call: TRBV12-3/TRBV12-4; clone_size: few; j_call: TRBJ2-1
cdr3_nt: TGTGCCAGCAGCACCCCTCTACTAGCGGGGGGATACAATGAGCAGTTCTTC; cdr3_aa: CASSTPLLAGGYNEQFF; d_call: TRBD2; v_call: TRBV14; clone_size: once; j_call: TRBJ2-1
cdr3_nt: TGCAGCGTTGAAGGGTCGACCCCCTACGAGCAGTACTTC; cdr3_aa: CSVEGSTPYEQYF; d_call: .; v_call: TRBV29-1; clone_size: .; j_call: TRBJ2-7
cdr3_nt: TGCAGCGCGCTCGGAGGGAGTTTGAACACTGAAGCTTTCTTT; cdr3_aa: CSALGGSLNTEAFF; d_call: .; v_call: TRBV29-1; clone_size: .; j_call: TRBJ1-1
cdr3_nt: TGTGCCAGCAGCTCTGTAGCGGGGCCATACAAGGAGCAGTTCTTC; cdr3_aa: CASSSVAGPYKEQFF; d_call: TRBD2; v_call: TRBV5-4; clone_size: .; j_call: TRBJ2-1
cdr3_nt: TGTGCCAGCAGCGAACTGATAGGGACTGAAGCTTTCTTT; cdr3_aa: CASSELIGTEAFF; d_call: .; v_call: TRBV6-1; clone_size: .; j_call: TRBJ1-1
cdr3_nt: TGTGCCATCAGTGAACCGGGAGCCGGGGCCAAAAACATTCAGTACTTC; cdr3_aa: CAISEPGAGAKNIQYF; d_call: .; v_call: TRBV10-3; clone_size: .; j_call: TRBJ2-4
cdr3_nt: TGTGCCAGCAGTCTAACAGGGGGCTCTGGGGCCAACGTCCTGACTTTC; cdr3_aa: CASSLTGGSGANVLTF; d_call: TRBD1; v_call: TRBV7-6; clone_size: .; j_call: TRBJ2-6
cdr3_nt: TGCGCCAGCAGCTGGAATACACAGCCGGAGACCCAGTACTTC; cdr3_aa: CASSWNTQPETQYF; d_call: .; v_call: TRBV5-1; clone_size: .; j_call: TRBJ2-5
cdr3_nt: TGTGCCAGCAGTTTAGTGGGACAGGGTACTCAGCCCCAGCATTTT; cdr3_aa: CASSLVGQGTQPQHF; d_call: TRBD1; v_call: TRBV27; clone_size: .; j_call: TRBJ1-5
cdr3_nt: TGTGCCAGCAGCTTGTGGGACAGGGCGAACATTCAGTACTTC; cdr3_aa: CASSLWDRANIQYF; d_call: TRBD1; v_call: TRBV5-6; clone_size: .; j_call: TRBJ2-4
cdr3_nt: TGCAGCTCGCGCCGGCTACTCTTAGATGATACGCAGTATTTT; cdr3_aa: CSSRRLLLDDTQYF; d_call: .; v_call: TRBV29-1; clone_size: .; j_call: TRBJ2-3
cdr3_nt: TGTGCCAGCAGCTCCCGTGGGGCCCCTCGGGTGTTCTTC; cdr3_aa: CASSSRGAPRVFF; d_call: .; v_call: TRBV7-3; clone_size: .; j_call: TRBJ2-1
cdr3_nt: TGCGCCAGCAGCTTTCCGGGACGGTCTAATTCACCCCTCCACTTT; cdr3_aa: CASSFPGRSNSPLHF; d_call: .; v_call: TRBV10-2; clone_size: once; j_call: TRBJ1-6
cdr3_nt: TGCAGTGCTAGAGATCCCCAGTCACGGGGGGCCAATGAGCAGTTCTTC; cdr3_aa: CSARDPQSRGANEQFF; d_call: .; v_call: TRBV20-1; clone_size: .; j_call: TRBJ2-1
cdr3_nt: TGTGCCAGCAGTGAAGGGGGCGGGGAGCTGTTTTTT; cdr3_aa: CASSEGGGELFF; d_call: .; v_call: TRBV2; clone_size: .; j_call: TRBJ2-2
cdr3_nt: TGCAGTGCTAGTGAAGGGTACAGAGGCGAGCAGTACTTC; cdr3_aa: CSASEGYRGEQYF; d_call: .; v_call: TRBV20-1; clone_size: once; j_call: TRBJ2-7
cdr3_nt: TGTGCCAGCAGCTTTGGGCGGGGGAATGAGCAGTTCTTC; cdr3_aa: CASSFGRGNEQFF; d_call: TRBD2; v_call: TRBV7-2; clone_size: .; j_call: TRBJ2-1
cdr3_nt: TGTGCCAGCACAGGGGCTAGCGGGGCCCATGAGCAGTTCTTC; cdr3_aa: CASTGASGAHEQFF; d_call: TRBD2; v_call: TRBV12-3/TRBV12-4; clone_size: .; j_call: TRBJ2-1
cdr3_nt: TGCAGCGTTGAAGCTCCGGCAGGCACAGATACGCAGTATTTT; cdr3_aa: CSVEAPAGTDTQYF; d_call: .; v_call: TRBV29-1; clone_size: .; j_call: TRBJ2-3
cdr3_nt: TGTGCCAGCAGTGGAAGCTCCAGGGGGCTTTGGGGCTACACCTTC; cdr3_aa: CASSGSSRGLWGYTF; d_call: TRBD1; v_call: TRBV25-1; clone_size: once; j_call: TRBJ1-2
cdr3_nt: TGCAGCGTTGTCGTACAGGGGTCTGGAAACACCATATATTTT; cdr3_aa: CSVVVQGSGNTIYF; d_call: TRBD1; v_call: TRBV29-1; clone_size: .; j_call: TRBJ1-3
cdr3_nt: TGTGCCAGCACTAAAGACGGGGGGTCCTACAATGAGCAGTTCTTC; cdr3_aa: CASTKDGGSYNEQFF; d_call: TRBD2; v_call: TRBV27; clone_size: once; j_call: TRBJ2-1
cdr3_nt: TGTGCCTATGACCCGGGAAGGGGGAATGAGCAGTTCTTC; cdr3_aa: CAYDPGRGNEQFF; d_call: .; v_call: TRBV30; clone_size: .; j_call: TRBJ2-1
cdr3_nt: TGCAGTGCCCTCGGCGGGGGCACTAGCACAGATACGCAGTATTTT; cdr3_aa: CSALGGGTSTDTQYF; d_call: .; v_call: TRBV20-1; clone_size: .; j_call: TRBJ2-3
cdr3_nt: TGTGCCAGCAGCTTGCGGGCCGGCCGGGGCTACACCTTC; cdr3_aa: CASSLRAGRGYTF; d_call: .; v_call: TRBV5-6; clone_size: .; j_call: TRBJ1-2
cdr3_nt: TGCGCCAGCAGCCAAGAAAGTCAGGGAGTGGATACGCAGTATTTT; cdr3_aa: CASSQESQGVDTQYF; d_call: .; v_call: TRBV4-3; clone_size: .; j_call: TRBJ2-3
cdr3_nt: TGCAGTGCAGGCCTCGGGGGACTGGGCGCTGAAGCTTTCTTT; cdr3_aa: CSAGLGGLGAEAFF; d_call: .; v_call: TRBV20-1; clone_size: .; j_call: TRBJ1-1
cdr3_nt: TGTGCCACCCTACAGGGAGCCAGAGAGACCCAGTACTTC; cdr3_aa: CATLQGARETQYF; d_call: .; v_call: TRBV10-3; clone_size: .; j_call: TRBJ2-5
cdr3_nt: TGTGCCAGTACCTGGGTCAGGGGTAATTCACCCCTCCACTTT; cdr3_aa: CASTWVRGNSPLHF; d_call: .; v_call: TRBV19; clone_size: .; j_call: TRBJ1-6
cdr3_nt: TGTGCCAGCAGCACGGGGCCTTACAATGAGCAGTTCTTC; cdr3_aa: CASSTGPYNEQFF; d_call: .; v_call: TRBV7-2; clone_size: .; j_call: TRBJ2-1
cdr3_nt: TGCAGCGTGCCTCATTGGGACAGGGGGGAGACCCAGTACTTC; cdr3_aa: CSVPHWDRGETQYF; d_call: TRBD1; v_call: TRBV29-1; clone_size: .; j_call: TRBJ2-5
cdr3_nt: TGCAGTGCACCTGACAGGGGAGGTGAAAAACTGTTTTTT; cdr3_aa: CSAPDRGGEKLFF; d_call: TRBD1; v_call: TRBV20-1; clone_size: .; j_call: TRBJ1-4
cdr3_nt: TGTGCCATCAGTTTTGGGGGCAATGAGCAGTTCTTC; cdr3_aa: CAISFGGNEQFF; d_call: .; v_call: TRBV10-3; clone_size: .; j_call: TRBJ2-1
cdr3_nt: TGTGCCAGCAGTCGGGACTCCAACTATGGCTACACCTTC; cdr3_aa: CASSRDSNYGYTF; d_call: .; v_call: TRBV6-5; clone_size: .; j_call: TRBJ1-2
cdr3_nt: TGTGCCAGCCGACCCGGCTCTGGGGCCAACGTCCTGACTTTC; cdr3_aa: CASRPGSGANVLTF; d_call: .; v_call: TRBV6-5; clone_size: .; j_call: TRBJ2-6
cdr3_nt: TGTGCCAGCAGTGAATGGGCCAGGGGGCGCAATCTGGATACGCAGTATTTT; cdr3_aa: CASSEWARGRNLDTQYF; d_call: TRBD1; v_call: TRBV25-1; clone_size: .; j_call: TRBJ2-3
cdr3_nt: TGTGCCAGCAGTTCCACGGACCATAACAATGAGCAGTTCTTC; cdr3_aa: CASSSTDHNNEQFF; d_call: .; v_call: TRBV28; clone_size: .; j_call: TRBJ2-1
cdr3_nt: TGTGCCAGCAGCCAAGGATATCCAGGGTACCAAGAGACCCAGTACTTC; cdr3_aa: CASSQGYPGYQETQYF; d_call: .; v_call: TRBV3-1; clone_size: .; j_call: TRBJ2-5
cdr3_nt: TGTGCCAGCAGTCCCGGGACGGTAACCTACGAGCAGTACTTC; cdr3_aa: CASSPGTVTYEQYF; d_call: .; v_call: TRBV3-1; clone_size: .; j_call: TRBJ2-7
cdr3_nt: TGCGCCAGCAGCCAAGGACAGGGATCCTACAATGAGCAGTTCTTC; cdr3_aa: CASSQGQGSYNEQFF; d_call: TRBD1; v_call: TRBV4-3; clone_size: .; j_call: TRBJ2-1
cdr3_nt: TGTGCCATCAGTTGGGGGAACACTGAAGCTTTCTTT; cdr3_aa: CAISWGNTEAFF; d_call: .; v_call: TRBV10-3; clone_size: .; j_call: TRBJ1-1
cdr3_nt: TGTGCCAGCAGCCGATTCAATGAGCAGTTCTTC; cdr3_aa: CASSRFNEQFF; d_call: .; v_call: TRBV28; clone_size: .; j_call: TRBJ2-1